The 9 T cell receptor beta chains listed next were all sequenced from one sample in a study of T cell clusters in autoimmune cytopenias. TRB rearrangements were amplified by touch-down multiplex PCR with mixed TRB-A/B primers. TCRdb reprocessed the multiplex PCR reads; each CDR3 protein has one entry and no DNA is given. The sample includes some 14,000 distinct CDR3 sequences. TRB was amplified from about 270 ng of peripheral blood genomic DNA per sample. Material: peripheral blood. Receptors were obtained from a human donor with an autoimmune cytopenia or autoimmune hepatitis (not recorded which).

The chain couples TRBV6-6 to TRBJ1-6. This CDR3 region has 12 residues. The V gene's germline CDR1 is MNHNY and CDR2 SVGAGI (reference sequence). CDR3 in amino acids: CASSEVRSPLHF.

This chain joins TRBV20-1 and TRBJ2-3; TCRdb's D call of TRBD2 is untestable without DNA. The CDR3 runs 11 residues. Germline V gene lookup returns CDR1 DFQATT and CDR2 SNEGSKA (reference sequence). CDR3 protein: CSAGTADTQYF.

This clonotype is classed as medium-sized (0.01 to 0.1%) by frequency. The CDR3 reads CASSLWSRVESPLHF. The rearrangement uses TRBV11-1 and TRBJ1-6; TCRdb calls TRBD1, which cannot be checked without DNA. The CDR3 spans 15 residues. Germline CDR1 SGHAT, CDR2 FQDESV (reference sequence).

This rearrangement joins TRBV5-1 to TRBJ2-7; TCRdb indicates TRBD2, and absent DNA this call remains unverified. This CDR3 has 14 residues. The germline V gene encodes CDR1 SGHRS and CDR2 YFSETQ. CDR3 amino acids: CASSLGDKPYEQYF.

This chain uses TRBV5-6 with TRBJ1-1. The germline V gene encodes CDR1 SGHDT and CDR2 YYEEEE. There are 14 residues in the CDR3. The CDR3 sequence: CASSLAGRNTEAFF.

The gene calls are TRBV7-2 and TRBJ1-6. The CDR3 runs 12 residues. Germline V gene data show CDR1 as SGHTA and CDR2 as FQGNSA. This CDR3 reads CASSLTYSPLHF.

The chain recombines TRBV30 with TRBJ2-2; there is no DNA to check the TCRdb D call of TRBD1. The CDR3 length is 17 residues. Germline V lookup: CDR1 GTSNPN, CDR2 SVGIG (reference sequence). The CDR3 protein is CAWTRAGGMMSTGELFF.

This chain uses TRBV20-1 with TRBJ1-2; absent DNA, TCRdb's TRBD1 call cannot be checked. The CDR3 spans 15 residues. Germline-derived CDR1 and CDR2 are DFQATT and SNEGSKA (reference sequence). CDR3 residues: CSARDPRTGGIGYTF.

The V gene is TRBV7-6, the J gene TRBJ1-4. The CDR3 runs 14 residues. CDR1 is SGHVS, CDR2 FNYEAQ, per germline. CDR3 residues: CASSLRGLGEKLFF.